What follows is one T cell receptor (beta chain) and its context. Its antigen remains unknown. CDR1 and CDR2 (germline): SNHLY, FYNNEI. The CDR3 contains 15 residues. Trimming cost V 6 bases and J 5 bases; bases outside gene matches: 11. TCRdb's copy holds only in-frame clones and misses some; the assay was immunoSEQ multiplex PCR. The sample includes 140,000 to 150,000 clones, around 84% of them seen just once. The sample is drawn from a study of T cell responses to AZD1222 COVID-19 vaccine. General study results and limits: Spike-specific TCR breadth rose after two AZD1222 doses, and depth rose as well. Among the donors, most were white British and more were female, and clonal diversity was possibly underestimated. Samples come after the peak T cell response, not at day 14. Variant regions that are unmutated are reportedly the target of nearly half of spike-specific TCRs.

The origin of this receptor is an adult who received the AZD1222 COVID-19 vaccine. The V gene is TRBV2, the J gene TRBJ1-1; 8 bases fit TRBD1. Sequencing used peripheral blood, obtained 28 days after the second AZD1222 dose. The DNA for the CDR3 is TGTGCCAGCAGGGACAGGGCGGTTTGGGGAACTGAAGCTTTCTTT. Its protein is CASRDRAVWGTEAFF.